Here is one T cell receptor (beta chain) with its context. The target antigen is unknown. The study drew all its donors from Caucasian adults living in Nashville, Tennessee. Methods used by the authors: ImmunoSEQ output held junction-only sequences without quality scores, so filtering differed. Clones were read by immunoSEQ multiplex PCR, and TCRdb kept only the in-frame ones, dropping some. V, J and clone size reflect that table, while D and trimming were determined from the DNA. The profile shows 1.5 million to 1.9 million clones, approximately 98% of them singletons. These data originate in a study of shared clonotypes between healthy human individuals. Study-level background: Per donor, three plates held CD4 naive cells, three held CD4 memory, two held CD8 naive and one held CD8 memory. Study-level findings and limits: Among donors, sharing of clonotypes was expected to be affected by sequencing depth.

This clonotype was obtained from a man aged 25 to 40 in good health. Sequenced input: naive CD4+ T cells sorted from blood. Subset specified: CD45RA+ positively selected.

In DNA, the CDR3 is TGTGCCAGCAGTTTCTACGGGGCTACTTACGAGCAGTACTTC. This gives the protein CASSFYGATYEQYF. The chain uses TRBV5-4 and TRBJ2-7; D is possibly TRBD1 or TRBD2 (5 bases each). This CDR3 is built from 14 residues. V was trimmed by 5 bases and J by 4 bases, leaving 16 bases between them. In germline, CDR1 is SGHNT, CDR2 YYREEE (reference sequence).